In this sample, the clone carrying this T cell receptor beta chain turned up a few times. Its target is unknown. The data stem from a study of CD8+CD57+ T cells in acquired aplastic anemia. On the study more broadly: Sorted CD4+ and CD8+ cell DNA averaged approximately 3.4 ug. Study-level points and caveats: Approximately 30 CD8+ CDR3 sequences were shared between patients and controls. Controls did not differ significantly from patients in CD8+ Simpson's diversity.

Between the trimmed V and J ends, which lost 4 bases and 6 bases, there was a span of 8 bases. CDR1 is SGHKS and CDR2 is YYEKEE in the germline V gene (reference sequence). CDR3 length: 11 residues. According to the study, genomic DNA was the template for TCR beta VDJ and CDR3 profiling. TCRdb independently ran MiXCR on the reads; one entry per CDR3 protein. Altogether 150,000 to 200,000 distinct CDR3 sequences are present, 55% to 70% being singletons, with the ten largest covering just over 45%. This chain joins TRBV5-5 and TRBJ2-7; tentative D call: TRBD2 (6 bases). Specimen: sorted CD4+, CD8+, or CD8+CD57+ T cells (not recorded which) from PBMCs. The TCR was taken from a human donor with severe aplastic anemia or a healthy control (not recorded which). The CDR3 DNA follows: TGTGCCAGCAGCCCCGGGGGCGAGCAGTACTTC. The encoded protein is CASSPGGEQYF.